Listed below are T cell receptor beta chains from one sample, sequenced in a study of blood T cell repertoires in COVID-19. The method was immunoSEQ multiplex PCR; TCRdb's version includes in-frame clones alone and lacks a portion of them. The sample shows about 190,000 clones, just under 90% of them seen only once. Sequencing input: peripheral blood. The receptors stem from a woman aged 18-35 years who had recovered from COVID-19. Each CDR3 is given without its conserved first and last residue. D genes are given only for firm matches.

NA,TRBV5-5,ASSLERAGNTEAF
NA,TRBV9,ASSVESHSYNSPLH
NA,TRBV11-3,ASSPYAGLYNEQF
NA,TRBV24-1,ATSDLGHTGTDTQY
NA,TRBV3-1/TRBV3-2,ASSQARQPSYGYT
NA,TRBV4-3,ASSKDTYQPQH
TRBD2,TRBV5-6,ASSLISGGATDTQY
TRBD1,TRBV11-3,ASSPTGTAQETQY
NA,TRBV10-3,AISEVTGAYNEQF
NA,TRBV12-3/TRBV12-4,ASSVGGGGYT
TRBD2,TRBV19,ASSTGLADPTDTQY
NA,TRBV9,ASSVGPYSNTGELF
NA,TRBV24-1,ATSVGGAGGDTIY
TRBD2,TRBV2,ASRGDYTDTQY
NA,TRBV9,ASSATSGHNYEQY
TRBD2,TRBV4-1,ASSQAFSGGAHEQF
NA,TRBV5-4,ASSQGGGGSTDTQY
NA,TRBV25-1,ASSTQSQETQY
TRBD1,TRBV7-9,ASSPQQGAHEKLF
NA,TRBV9,ASSTRDNYGYT
NA,TRBV9,ASSVGRQGSGNTIY
NA,TRBV7-3,ASSLTHSLNEQF
TRBD2,TRBV15,ATSRDRSGSGETQY
TRBD2,TRBV6-1,ASSLSGGDMRELF
NA,TRBV2,ASSGESTDTQY
NA,TRBV7-3,ASSSDMNQPQH
TRBD1,TRBV7-3,ASSRTGEGTEAF
TRBD1,TRBV29-1,SVRDSSYNEQF
NA,TRBV9,ASSATGELF
NA,TRBV14,ASSQENTFGEYGYT
TRBD2,TRBV3-1/TRBV3-2,ASSQAGGQETQY
NA,TRBV11-2,ASSLDGYNEQF
TRBD1,TRBV7-9,ASRGGEGTGELF
TRBD2,TRBV7-2,ASSLVPSGGAGETQY
TRBD2,TRBV27,ASSLSSLAGVVEQF
NA,TRBV7-9,ASSLEQIYGYT
TRBD1,TRBV6-1,ASSSSGTANQPQH
TRBD2,TRBV6-5,ASHANSGGVETQY
TRBD1,TRBV6-5,ASSSRTGANNSPLH
TRBD2,TRBV4-3,ASSLTRGASGSNEQF
TRBD1,TRBV9,ASSPWTGAYEQY
TRBD2,TRBV7-2,ASSSFVGLTDTQY
NA,TRBV9,ASSVDGGANTGELF
TRBD2,TRBV24-1,ATSDPLSGSYNEQF
NA,TRBV7-9,ASSPNPGLSTDTQY
NA,TRBV15,ATSRDLSSYEQY
TRBD1,TRBV15,ATSREGYRGLAF
NA,TRBV7-2,ASSFGRRETQY
NA,TRBV15,ATRPGDRMANVLT
TRBD2,TRBV27,ASTLGGSSTDTQY
NA,TRBV7-9,ASSLAPGQSSYNSPLH